This TCR beta chain was captured by sequencing in a study of T cell repertoires in cytomegalovirus infection. Study as a whole: Recently described HLA-C-restricted plus well-studied HLA-B-restricted CMV epitopes were used.

TCRdb analysed the reads with MiXCR anew, one entry per CDR3 protein. Here the sample spans tens of thousands of distinct CDR3 sequences, roughly a quarter being singletons. Overall study findings and caveats: Ex vivo responses were dominated by HLA-C-restricted CMV-specific TCR beta clonotypes.

V lost 4 bases, J lost 1 base, and 15 bases lay in between. The CDR3 is 15 amino acids. Germline assignment: CDR1 SGDLS and CDR2 YYNGEE. At least ten counts were recorded for this clonotype. Antigen: not known. The chain carries TRBV9 and TRBJ2-7, with D perhaps matching TRBD2 (6 bases). Sample: CD8+ T cells from cultured PBMCs, taken from culture after CMV antigen stimulation. This TCR was sampled from a human donor in good health (CMV status not recorded). Some clones in this sample may be carry-over from other donors' samples. The CDR3 bases are TGTGCCAGCAGCTCATCCGGGACTGCTTCCTACGAGCAGTACTTC. It yields the protein CASSSSGTASYEQYF. The whole variable domain, remainder taken from reference TRBV9 and TRBJ2-7, is DSGVTQTPKHLITATGQRVTLRCSPRSGDLSVYWYQQSLDQGLQFLIQYYNGEERAKGNILERFSAQQFPDLHSELNLSSLELGDSALYFCASSSSGTASYEQYFGPGTRLTVT.